One T cell receptor beta chain is described in this entry. The sample originates from a study of patients and donors after allogeneic stem cell transplantation. This CDR3 is built from 16 residues. V lost 1 base to trimming and J lost 9 bases; unmatched junction nucleotides: 6. TCRdb fed the RT-PCR reads into MiXCR, producing one record per CDR3 protein. The sample records approximately 140,000 distinct CDR3 sequences, approximately 40% being singletons. The sequenced sample was blood, either unsorted or a sorted T cell fraction (not recorded which). The chain has TRBV12-3 or TRBV12-4 and TRBJ1-6, with TRBD1 matching 10 bases. This TCR derives from a human donor who was either an allogeneic HSCT recipient or a stem cell or donor lymphocyte infusion donor (not recorded which). It is not recorded whose cells these are; they may come from a transplant donor. CDR3 loop: CASSLGLGTGVSPLHF. The CDR3 DNA reads TGTGCCAGCAGTTTAGGTTTGGGGACAGGGGTTTCACCCCTCCACTTT.